The 3 T cell receptor beta chains presented below share a single source sample, sequenced in a study of CD8+CD57+ T cells in acquired aplastic anemia. Patients included in sequencing had previously demonstrated CD8+CD57+ cell expansion by flow cytometry. Genomic DNA, serving as template, underwent TCR beta VDJ and CDR3 profiling. TCRdb re-called the reads with MiXCR, one entry per CDR3 protein. The data hold roughly 170,000 distinct CDR3 sequences, with 48% observed a single time. Sequences were obtained from sorted CD4+, CD8+, or CD8+CD57+ T cells (not recorded which) from PBMCs. The receptors stem from a human donor with aplastic anemia.

This clonotype has only a few counts. V usage is TRBV7-9 and J usage is TRBJ1-1; D possibly corresponds to TRBD1 (5 bases). V lost 0 bases to trimming and J lost 5 bases, with 7 bases between them. This CDR3 is built from 13 residues. Per the germline V gene, CDR1 is SEHNR and CDR2 is FQNEAQ (reference sequence). The CDR3 loop reads CASSLAGATEAFF. The DNA for the CDR3 is TGTGCCAGCAGCTTAGCAGGGGCGACTGAAGCTTTCTTT.

In this sample, this clonotype turned up many times. The chain employs TRBV5-8 and TRBJ1-1; possibly TRBD1 for D (5 bases). Germline V gene data show CDR1 as SGHTS and CDR2 as YDEGEE. Trimming stripped 0 bases from V and 0 bases from J, with 12 bases between. This CDR3 has 16 amino acids. CDR3 loop: CASSLGTGRMNTEAFF. CDR3 nucleotides: TGTGCCAGCAGCTTGGGCACAGGCAGAATGAACACTGAAGCTTTCTTT.

This clonotype was found a few times. This chain connects TRBV29-1 to TRBJ2-6; D gene uncertain. In germline, CDR1 is SQVTM, CDR2 ANQGSEA. The CDR3 runs 13 residues. V was clipped by 7 bases and J by 2 bases, with 9 bases between them. CDR3 residues: CSASAPGANVLTF. CDR3 nucleotides: TGCAGCGCCAGCGCCCCTGGGGCCAACGTCCTGACTTTC.